This T cell receptor beta chain was captured in a study of cytomegalovirus exposure and HLA in healthy donors. In regard to this clone: Its antigen is unidentified.

Broader study findings: Common viral pathogens were later found to be apparently linked to several of the most significant clusters. Exclusion applied to some V segments, including TRBV6-2 and TRBV6-3, as they were indistinguishable. In a later analysis, V- and J-gene trimming of beta chains associated with a DCLRE1C missense variant, replicated independently.

From germline, CDR1 is MNHEY and CDR2 SVGAGI. After removal of 6 bases from V and 5 bases from J, the junction contained 3 bases not matched to a gene. CDR3 size: 14 residues. Donors had nominal health at sampling but likely had unrecorded immune exposures. 13 Jbeta primers and 60 Vbeta primers were used for the PCR. Profiled with immunoSEQ multiplex PCR; TCRdb holds only in-frame clones, not every one. The sample contains 75,000 to 100,000 clones, around 77% of which appear only once. The TCR originated in a man in his forties in good health and CMV-seronegative. This chain links TRBV6-5 with TRBJ2-1, with 11 nucleotides matching TRBD2. The sample comprised PBMCs. CDR3 in amino acids: CASRLAGGNNEQFF. Here the CDR3 DNA reads TGTGCCAGCAGATTAGCGGGAGGGAACAATGAGCAGTTCTTC.